The rows below give T cell receptor beta chains drawn from one sample of a study of blood T cell repertoires in COVID-19. The method was immunoSEQ multiplex PCR; TCRdb's version includes in-frame clones alone and lacks a portion of them. The repertoire holds roughly 250,000 clones, around 89% seen once, with 3.7% in the top ten. The sample was peripheral blood. These receptors were collected from a woman between 40 and 55 years old with acute or convalescent COVID-19. Each CDR3 is given with its conserved first and last residue. A D gene is named only where the DNA matches it firmly. A clone size is listed for some rows: how often the clone was seen (once, few, many), or a class if it is expanded.

size: NA
D: TRBD1
V: TRBV7-6
J: TRBJ1-2
DNA: TGTGCCAGCAGCTTACTCGACCTGACAGGGGGTCATGGCTACACCTTC
CDR3: CASSLLDLTGGHGYTF

size: NA
D: TRBD1
V: TRBV7-6
J: TRBJ2-6
DNA: TGTGCCAGCAGCCCAGGGACAGCCCCCTCTGGGGCCAACGTCCTGACTTTC
CDR3: CASSPGTAPSGANVLTF

size: NA
D: TRBD2
V: TRBV25-1
J: TRBJ2-3
DNA: TGTGCCAGCAGTGACTTGGGAGGGGCCCCAGATACGCAGTATTTT
CDR3: CASSDLGGAPDTQYF

size: NA
D: TRBD1
V: TRBV25-1
J: TRBJ1-5
DNA: TGTGCCAGCAGTGCCGGGACAGGGATATATAGCAATCAGCCCCAGCATTTT
CDR3: CASSAGTGIYSNQPQHF

size: NA
D: TRBD2
V: TRBV7-9
J: TRBJ2-5
DNA: TGTGCCAGCAGCTTCCCGACTAGCGGGGTCCCTAAAGAGACCCAGTACTTC
CDR3: CASSFPTSGVPKETQYF

size: NA
D: TRBD1
V: TRBV7-2
J: TRBJ1-5
DNA: TGTGCCAGCAGCTTAGTTAGGGGGACAGGGAATCAGCCCCAGCATTTT
CDR3: CASSLVRGTGNQPQHF

size: NA
D: NA
V: TRBV6-1
J: TRBJ1-2
DNA: TGTGCCAGCAGTGGAGGAGGTCAGGCCGCCCTGAGTGGCTACACCTTC
CDR3: CASSGGGQAALSGYTF

size: NA
D: NA
V: TRBV11-2
J: TRBJ1-2
DNA: TGTGCCAGCAGCTTAGCAGGGGCCGGGGAGGGCTACACCTTC
CDR3: CASSLAGAGEGYTF

size: few
D: TRBD2
V: TRBV11-2
J: TRBJ2-5
DNA: TGTGCCAGCAGCTTAAGGAGCGGGGAGACACAAGAGACCCAGTACTTC
CDR3: CASSLRSGETQETQYF

size: NA
D: TRBD1
V: TRBV7-2
J: TRBJ1-2
DNA: TGTGCCAGCAGCCCACAGGGGAGTAGCGGCTACACCTTC
CDR3: CASSPQGSSGYTF

size: NA
D: NA
V: TRBV18
J: TRBJ2-2
DNA: TGTGCCAGCTCACCATCCCCCGCGAACACCGGGGAGCTGTTTTTT
CDR3: CASSPSPANTGELFF

size: NA
D: NA
V: TRBV27
J: TRBJ1-1
DNA: TGTGCCAGCAGTCCCCGAAACAGAAACACTGAAGCTTTCTTT
CDR3: CASSPRNRNTEAFF

size: NA
D: NA
V: TRBV15
J: TRBJ1-2
DNA: TGTGCCACCAGCAGACAATCTACTAGTGGCTACACCTTC
CDR3: CATSRQSTSGYTF

size: NA
D: TRBD1
V: TRBV5-1
J: TRBJ1-2
DNA: TGCGCCAGCAGCGGCGGAGGGGGCCATGGCTACACCTTC
CDR3: CASSGGGGHGYTF

size: NA
D: TRBD2
V: TRBV5-1
J: TRBJ2-3
DNA: TGCGCCAGCAGCTCCCTAGCGGGGGAGGCAGATACGCAGTATTTT
CDR3: CASSSLAGEADTQYF

size: NA
D: NA
V: TRBV13
J: TRBJ2-5
DNA: TGTGCCAGCAGCTCCATCCCTGGGGCCCAAGAGACCCAGTACTTC
CDR3: CASSSIPGAQETQYF

size: NA
D: NA
V: TRBV5-6
J: TRBJ2-1
DNA: TGTGCCAGCAGCTTGGGACTCAGCCGTTTCTTC
CDR3: CASSLGLSRFF

size: NA
D: TRBD1
V: TRBV19
J: TRBJ1-3
DNA: TGTGCCAGTAGCCCGATACGAAGGATTACAGGGGGACCCCTTCGCTCTGGAAACACCATATATTTT
CDR3: CASSPIRRITGGPLRSGNTIYF

size: NA
D: TRBD2
V: TRBV7-9
J: TRBJ2-1
DNA: TGTGCCAGCAGTGGGCTAGCGGGGAGCTCCTACAATGAGCAGTTCTTC
CDR3: CASSGLAGSSYNEQFF

size: NA
D: TRBD1
V: TRBV4-2
J: TRBJ1-2
DNA: TGTGCCAGCAGCCAAGGGAGGGACAGCTCGAATGGCTACACCTTC
CDR3: CASSQGRDSSNGYTF

size: NA
D: NA
V: TRBV4-2
J: TRBJ1-1
DNA: TGTGCCAGCAGCCAATCTCGACGGGGGGGCACTGAAGCTTTCTTT
CDR3: CASSQSRRGGTEAFF

size: NA
D: NA
V: TRBV20-1
J: TRBJ1-2
DNA: TGCAGTGCTACCAGTCCCTATGGCTACACCTTC
CDR3: CSATSPYGYTF

size: NA
D: TRBD1
V: TRBV19
J: TRBJ1-6
DNA: TGTGCCAGTAGTATGGCGACAGGGCTAGGTTCACCCCTCCACTTT
CDR3: CASSMATGLGSPLHF

size: NA
D: NA
V: TRBV3-1/TRBV3-2
J: TRBJ1-6
DNA: TGTGCCAGCAGCCAAACTGCGGGGAATTCACCCCTCCACTTT
CDR3: CASSQTAGNSPLHF

size: NA
D: TRBD1
V: TRBV7-3
J: TRBJ2-3
DNA: TGTGCCAGCAGCTTGATAGGGGGCGCAGATACGCAGTATTTT
CDR3: CASSLIGGADTQYF

size: NA
D: TRBD1
V: TRBV2
J: TRBJ1-5
DNA: TGTGCCAGCAGTCTTTTCACAGGGGGTAACAATCAGCCCCAGCATTTT
CDR3: CASSLFTGGNNQPQHF

size: NA
D: NA
V: TRBV7-2
J: TRBJ2-5
DNA: TGTGCCAGCAGCTTAGTGTTAGCCAGTTGGGAGACCCAGTACTTC
CDR3: CASSLVLASWETQYF

size: once
D: TRBD1
V: TRBV27
J: TRBJ1-4
DNA: TGTGCCAGCAGTCAGGGGGTGGCAACTAATGAAAAACTGTTTTTT
CDR3: CASSQGVATNEKLFF

size: NA
D: NA
V: TRBV10-3
J: TRBJ2-2
DNA: TGTGCCATCATGGGCAGGAACACCGGGGAGCTGTTTTTT
CDR3: CAIMGRNTGELFF

size: NA
D: TRBD2
V: TRBV19
J: TRBJ2-1
DNA: TGTGCCAGCCGGGGAGGACTAGCGGGGGGGCCAAGCTCCTACAATGAGCAGTTCTTC
CDR3: CASRGGLAGGPSSYNEQFF

size: NA
D: NA
V: TRBV19
J: TRBJ1-1
DNA: TGTGCCAGCATGCCAGGGCTGAACACTGAAGCTTTCTTT
CDR3: CASMPGLNTEAFF

size: NA
D: TRBD1
V: TRBV29-1
J: TRBJ1-1
DNA: TGCAGCGTTAGACAGGGGGGCACTGAAGCTTTCTTT
CDR3: CSVRQGGTEAFF

size: NA
D: NA
V: TRBV14
J: TRBJ2-2
DNA: TGTGCCAGCAGCCAGAAGGGGTGGAGCGGGGAGCTGTTTTTT
CDR3: CASSQKGWSGELFF

size: few
D: TRBD1
V: TRBV5-1
J: TRBJ1-2
DNA: TGCGCCAGCAGCTTGGATAGGACAGGACGTGTCTACACCTTC
CDR3: CASSLDRTGRVYTF

size: NA
D: TRBD1
V: TRBV7-2
J: TRBJ1-4
DNA: TGTGCCAGCAGCTTATGGGGGACAGGGACGGAGGGTGAAAAACTGTTTTTT
CDR3: CASSLWGTGTEGEKLFF

size: NA
D: NA
V: TRBV29-1
J: TRBJ1-2
DNA: TGCAGCGTTGATATTCAGGGTAACTATGGCTACACCTTC
CDR3: CSVDIQGNYGYTF

size: NA
D: NA
V: TRBV21-1
J: TRBJ1-1
DNA: TGTGCCAGCAGCATCCTACTTACTCGGGATGAAGCTTTCTTT
CDR3: CASSILLTRDEAFF

size: NA
D: TRBD1
V: TRBV9
J: TRBJ1-2
DNA: TGTGCCAGCAGCGACACCGGGACAGGGAATGGCTACACCTTC
CDR3: CASSDTGTGNGYTF

size: few
D: NA
V: TRBV5-6
J: TRBJ2-5
DNA: TGTGCCAGCAGCTTGATTAGTGGAGAGACCCAGTACTTC
CDR3: CASSLISGETQYF

size: NA
D: NA
V: TRBV5-6
J: TRBJ1-2
DNA: TGTGCCAGCAGCTCGTTGGACACGGCCGGTTGGGACTATGGCTACACCTTC
CDR3: CASSSLDTAGWDYGYTF

size: NA
D: TRBD2
V: TRBV5-6
J: TRBJ2-3
DNA: TGTGCCAGCAGCTTGTACGGACTAGCGGAATACACAGATACGCAGTATTTT
CDR3: CASSLYGLAEYTDTQYF

size: NA
D: NA
V: TRBV5-8
J: TRBJ1-2
DNA: TGTGCCAGCAGCCAAGGACAGTCACTACCTCGATCTGGTTACACCTTC
CDR3: CASSQGQSLPRSGYTF

size: NA
D: TRBD1
V: TRBV19
J: TRBJ1-1
DNA: TGTGCCAGTAGCAGACAGGGTGACCTATTGGCTTTCTTT
CDR3: CASSRQGDLLAFF

size: NA
D: NA
V: TRBV5-1
J: TRBJ1-6
DNA: TGCGCCAGCAGCTTGTCTCAGGGGTGGGATTCACCCCTCCACTTT
CDR3: CASSLSQGWDSPLHF

size: NA
D: NA
V: TRBV12-5
J: TRBJ2-4
DNA: TGTGCTAGTGGTTTAGCAGGGGGGAAAAACATTCAGTACTTC
CDR3: CASGLAGGKNIQYF

size: NA
D: TRBD1
V: TRBV11-2
J: TRBJ1-2
DNA: TGTGCCAGCAGTCGTAACAGGGGGCAAAAAGACTATGGCTACACCTTC
CDR3: CASSRNRGQKDYGYTF

size: NA
D: NA
V: TRBV19
J: TRBJ1-2
DNA: TGTGCCAGTACCCGGGAAAGCTATGGCTACACCTTC
CDR3: CASTRESYGYTF

size: NA
D: TRBD1
V: TRBV19
J: TRBJ1-5
DNA: TGTGCCAGTAGTTCCCATCGGGACAGGGCCCCTCTCAATCAGCCCCAGCATTTT
CDR3: CASSSHRDRAPLNQPQHF

size: NA
D: TRBD2
V: TRBV5-1
J: TRBJ2-4
DNA: TGCGCCAGCAGAAACACCGGGACTAGCGGGGAGAGTCTAGCCAAAAACATTCAGTACTTC
CDR3: CASRNTGTSGESLAKNIQYF

size: NA
D: TRBD1
V: TRBV4-1
J: TRBJ1-2
DNA: TGCGCCAGCAGCCAAGAATTGGACAGGTTCTATGGCTACACCTTC
CDR3: CASSQELDRFYGYTF